These T cell receptor beta chains were read from a single sample in a study of shared clonotypes between healthy human individuals. Profiling relied on immunoSEQ multiplex PCR, and the TCRdb table lists in-frame clones only, not all of them. The repertoire holds around 2.1 million clones, with approximately 94% as singletons. Sequencing input: naive CD4+ T cells sorted from blood. Receptors originate from a man between 18 and 29 years old in good health. Both conserved end residues are part of each CDR3. The D gene is left open where the match is weak. Clone size is not always given. Where it is, it says once, few, many or a class for expanded clones.

.,once,TRBJ2-3,TRBV5-6,CASSSGFGEDTQYF,TGTGCCAGCAGCTCAGGGTTCGGGGAAGATACGCAGTATTTT
.,once,TRBJ1-6,TRBV6-1,CASSPTKSGAPLHF,TGTGCCAGCAGTCCCACTAAATCGGGGGCACCCCTCCACTTT
TRBD1,.,TRBJ2-5,TRBV18,CASSQRTGVQETQYF,TGTGCCAGCTCACAGAGGACAGGGGTACAAGAGACCCAGTACTTC
TRBD1,.,TRBJ2-5,TRBV5-1,CASSSPGTAQETQYF,TGCGCCAGCAGCTCCCCTGGGACAGCGCAAGAGACCCAGTACTTC
.,.,TRBJ1-4,TRBV6-1,CASSGGGQINEKLFF,TGTGCCAGCAGTGGAGGGGGTCAGATTAATGAAAAACTGTTTTTT
.,.,TRBJ1-3,TRBV21-1,CASSNPGSGPGCGNTIYF,TGTGCCAGCAGCAATCCCGGATCAGGGCCCGGTTGCGGAAACACCATATATTTT
.,.,TRBJ1-1,TRBV18,CASSPQGWGLAEAFF,TGTGCCAGCTCACCACAAGGATGGGGGTTGGCAGAAGCTTTCTTT
.,.,TRBJ2-7,TRBV10-3,CAISDRDTYYEQYF,TGTGCCATCAGTGACCGGGACACTTACTACGAGCAGTACTTC
.,.,TRBJ1-1,TRBV15,CATSSPITWNTEAFF,TGTGCCACCAGCAGTCCTATTACTTGGAACACTGAAGCTTTCTTT
.,.,TRBJ1-5,TRBV15,CATSREKGVNQPQHF,TGTGCCACCAGCAGAGAGAAAGGGGTCAATCAGCCCCAGCATTTT
.,.,TRBJ2-7,TRBV18,CASAGSHEQYF,TGTGCCAGCGCGGGAAGTCACGAGCAGTACTTC
.,.,TRBJ1-2,TRBV5-4,CASSQQVSYGYTF,TGTGCCAGCAGCCAACAGGTTTCCTATGGCTACACCTTC
.,.,TRBJ2-7,TRBV6-6,CASSYSSGAYEQYF,TGTGCCAGCAGTTACTCATCCGGGGCCTACGAGCAGTACTTC
TRBD1,few,TRBJ1-1,TRBV2,CASRGQGNTEAFF,TGTGCCAGCAGGGGACAGGGGAACACTGAAGCTTTCTTT
.,.,TRBJ1-2,TRBV6-1,CASSEASGLKAGYTF,TGTGCCAGCAGTGAAGCATCGGGACTGAAGGCTGGCTACACCTTC
TRBD2,.,TRBJ2-3,TRBV11-3,CASSLGTSGTTDTQYF,TGTGCCAGCAGCCTAGGGACTAGCGGGACTACAGATACGCAGTATTTT
.,.,TRBJ2-7,TRBV21-1,CASSKEGRARYEQYF,TGTGCCAGCAGCAAAGAGGGGAGGGCCCGATACGAGCAGTACTTC
.,.,TRBJ2-7,TRBV4-1,CASSQDLGSYEQYF,TGCGCCAGCAGCCAAGATTTAGGCTCCTACGAGCAGTACTTC
TRBD1,.,TRBJ2-2,TRBV6-1,CASSDQGAVNTGELFF,TGTGCCAGCAGTGACCAGGGGGCGGTGAACACCGGGGAGCTGTTTTTT
TRBD1,once,TRBJ1-1,TRBV6-4,CASSPDRGRDAFF,TGTGCCAGCAGTCCTGACAGGGGGCGAGATGCTTTCTTT